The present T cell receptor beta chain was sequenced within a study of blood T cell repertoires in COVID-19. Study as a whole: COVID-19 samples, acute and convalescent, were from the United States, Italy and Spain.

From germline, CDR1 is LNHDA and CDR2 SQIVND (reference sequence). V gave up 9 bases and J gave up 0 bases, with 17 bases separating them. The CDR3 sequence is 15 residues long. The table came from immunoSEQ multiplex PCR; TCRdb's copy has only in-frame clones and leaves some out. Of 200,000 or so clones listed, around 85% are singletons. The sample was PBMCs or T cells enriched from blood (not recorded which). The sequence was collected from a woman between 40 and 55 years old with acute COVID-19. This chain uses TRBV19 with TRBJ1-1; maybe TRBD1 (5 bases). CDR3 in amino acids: CASIGEGALNTEAFF. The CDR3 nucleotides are TGTGCCAGCATTGGGGAAGGGGCCCTGAACACTGAAGCTTTCTTT.